The 24 T cell receptor beta chains presented below share a single source sample, sequenced in a study of T cells in Graves' hyperthyroidism and ophthalmopathy. It was RNA transcripts that yielded the amplified TCR beta CDR3 regions. First-round RT-PCR targeting the TCR CDR3 was performed with the HTBI primer set. TCRdb reanalysed the multiplex PCR reads using MiXCR and keeps one entry per CDR3 protein. Of over 700,000 distinct CDR3 sequences in the sample, around 40% were seen once. Material for sequencing was blood. The receptors were sampled from a woman aged 35 to 49 with Graves' hyperthyroidism.

This clonotype has only a few counts. The genes are TRBV5-4 and TRBJ1-1, with 8 bases matching TRBD1. CDR1 and CDR2 (germline): SGHNT, YYREEE (reference sequence). V shed 2 bases and J 1 base; nucleotides not matched to a gene: 10. This CDR3 has 17 amino acids. The CDR3 reads CASSFRTGSVGNTEAFF. The DNA of the CDR3 is TGTGCCAGCAGCTTCCGGACAGGGTCGGTAGGGAACACTGAAGCTTTCTTT.

The gene calls are TRBV6-5 and TRBJ2-5; 11 nucleotides agree with TRBD2. V shed 4 bases, J shed 5 bases, and the junction held 12 bases outside the gene matches. The CDR3 consists of 17 residues. Germline loops: CDR1 MNHEY, CDR2 SVGAGI. Here the CDR3 reads CASSSNRLAGGKETQYF. The CDR3 DNA reads TGTGCCAGCAGTTCGAATCGTCTAGCGGGGGGCAAGGAGACCCAGTACTTC.

A word on this clonotype: One junction end does not reproduce the germline sequence, and a read error may be involved. In nucleotides, the CDR3 is TGTCCCAGCAGCCCGACAGGGGGCTATGGCTACACTTTC. It yields the protein CPSSPTGGYGYTF. The chain joins TRBV7-3 to TRBJ1-2; 10 nucleotides align to TRBD1. This CDR3 region has 13 residues. The germline V gene has CDR1 SGHTA and CDR2 FQGTGA.

This clonotype was seen a handful of times. V is TRBV6-6 and J is TRBJ2-7, with unresolved D. The germline gives CDR1 MNHNY, CDR2 SVGAGI (reference sequence). The CDR3 has 10 residues. Trimming took 6 bases from V and 5 from J, leaving 5 bases between them. CDR3 in DNA: TGTGCCAGCAGGAGGAACGAGCAGTACTTC. It yields the protein CASRRNEQYF.

CDR3 region: CASSNRQGANEQYF. The CDR3 DNA follows: TGCGCCAGCAGCAATCGTCAGGGGGCGAACGAGCAGTACTTC. This chain connects TRBV5-1 to TRBJ2-7; 8 nucleotides align to TRBD1. With 4 bases clipped from V and 5 bases from J, the junction kept 8 bases outside the gene matches. This CDR3 has 14 residues. Per the germline V gene, CDR1 is SGHRS and CDR2 is YFSETQ.

The rearrangement uses TRBV7-6 and TRBJ1-1; D gene uncertain. The CDR3 is made up of 13 amino acids. CDR1 and CDR2 (germline): SGHVS, FNYEAQ. Trimming removed 1 base at V and 10 bases at J, with 13 bases between. The CDR3: CASSLVEKNGAFF. Here the CDR3 DNA reads TGTGCCAGCAGCTTAGTGGAGAAGAATGGAGCTTTCTTT.

This clonotype was observed once. At one of its ends the junction is not consistent with the germline gene, which may arise from a read error. The V and J genes are TRBV7-2 and TRBJ2-2, with D possibly being TRBD2 (6 bases). The CDR3 is 12 amino acids. The germline V gene encodes CDR1 SGHTA and CDR2 FQGNSA. CDR3 amino acids: CASSQAPGGLFF. CDR3 bases: TGCGCCAGCAGCCAAGCACCCGGGGGGCTGTTTTTT.

In this sample, this clonotype turned up many times. DNA for the CDR3: TGTGCCAGCACCAGATCGGGCTATGGCTACACCTTC. Protein: CASTRSGYGYTF. The V call is TRBV7-9, the J call TRBJ1-2; unclear D gene. V gave up 7 bases and J gave up 4 bases, with 10 bases separating them. The CDR3 consists of 12 residues. CDR1 and CDR2 from the germline V gene are SEHNR and FQNEAQ (reference sequence).

This clonotype was observed many times. The genes are TRBV6-1 and TRBJ2-7; D is possibly TRBD1 or TRBD2 (5 bases each). This CDR3 region has 12 residues. Between the trimmed V and J ends, which lost 6 bases and 3 bases, there was a span of 9 bases. Germline assignment: CDR1 MNHNS and CDR2 SASEGT. CDR3 loop: CASSQGVYEQYF. The CDR3 region has the DNA TGTGCCAGCAGCCAGGGAGTCTACGAGCAGTACTTC.

The sample holds many counts of this clonotype. The chain uses TRBV15 and TRBJ1-2; D remains unclear. CDR3 length: 17 amino acids. Trimming shortened V by 0 bases and J by 6 bases, and 20 bases separated the two germline ends. Looked up from germline, CDR1 is LNHNV and CDR2 is YYDKDF (reference sequence). The CDR3 is CATSRDVTARSGNGYTF. CDR3 DNA: TGTGCCACCAGCAGAGATGTAACAGCGCGTTCTGGAAATGGCTACACCTTC.

This clonotype was seen only once. V gene TRBV20-1 combines with J gene TRBJ1-3, with D possibly being TRBD1 (5 bases). This CDR3 contains 12 residues. The V and J ends lost 4 bases and 14 bases respectively, with 18 bases between them. Germline V gene sequence: CDR1 DFQATT, CDR2 SNEGSKA (reference sequence). CDR3 nucleotide sequence: TGCAGTGCTATGGGGCTAGCGGGCCGCCTATATTTT. It encodes CSAMGLAGRLYF.

The chain is built from TRBV13 and TRBJ2-5; 8 bases fit TRBD1. The trim removed 5 bases at V and 4 bases at J, leaving 9 bases unmatched. The germline gives CDR1 PRHDT, CDR2 FYEKMQ (reference sequence). The CDR3 is 15 residues long. This CDR3 reads CASSRQGSLGETQYF. CDR3 bases: TGTGCCAGCAGCCGACAGGGGAGTTTGGGAGAGACCCAGTACTTC. The variable domain in full, with the rest retrieved from reference TRBV13 and TRBJ2-5, is AAGVIQSPRHLIKEKRETATLKCYPIPRHDTVYWYQQGPGQDPQFLISFYEKMQSDKGSIPDRFSAQQFSDYHSELNMSSLELGDSALYFCASSRQGSLGETQYFGPGTRLLVL.

This clonotype was counted only a few times. The V and J genes are TRBV19 and TRBJ1-6; no clear D. Trimming took off 0 bases at V and 6 bases at J, with 15 bases between the two ends. From germline, CDR1 is LNHDA and CDR2 SQIVND (reference sequence). This CDR3 contains 17 residues. The CDR3 DNA reads as TGTGCCAGTAGTATAGATCTTTTGGGTACATTTAATTCACCCCTCCACTTT. Translating it yields CASSIDLLGTFNSPLHF.

On this clonotype: One end of the junction fails to match germline, which may point to a read error. The J gene is TRBJ2-7, the V gene TRBV9; no firm D call. The CDR3 length is 12 residues. CDR1 and CDR2 from the germline V gene are SGDLS and YYNGEE. DNA of the CDR3: TGTGCCAGCAGCCACCGGACCGACGGTTTGGACTTC. Its protein is CASSHRTDGLDF.

The rearrangement uses TRBV20-1 and TRBJ2-7, with 8 positions matching TRBD2. The CDR3 consists of 13 residues. Trimming took 6 bases from V and 3 from J; bases not matched to a gene: 7. Germline assignment: CDR1 DFQATT and CDR2 SNEGSKA (reference sequence). CDR3 sequence reads: CSATGTSFYEQYF. In nucleotides, the CDR3 is TGCAGTGCAACCGGGACTAGTTTCTACGAGCAGTACTTC.

A remark on this clonotype: Germline and junction disagree at one end, which may indicate a read error. This chain uses TRBV10-3 with TRBJ1-4; D is uncertain. The germline V gene encodes CDR1 ENHRY and CDR2 SYGVKD. This CDR3 has 16 residues. CDR3 sequence: CASSYSFPAISEKLFF. The CDR3 DNA sequence: TGTGCCAGCAGTTATTCTTTCCCCGCAATAAGTGAAAAACTGTTTTTT.

The V gene is TRBV15, the J gene TRBJ2-1; TRBD1 agrees at 7 bases. From germline, CDR1 is LNHNV and CDR2 YYDKDF (reference sequence). There are 13 residues in the CDR3. Trimming took 8 bases from V and 0 from J; bases not matched to a gene: 1. The CDR3 protein is CATRDSSYNEQFF. CDR3 in DNA: TGTGCCACCCGGGACAGCTCCTACAATGAGCAGTTCTTC. The full variable domain, in which reference TRBV15 and TRBJ2-1 provide the parts outside the CDR3, is DAMVIQNPRYQVTQFGKPVTLSCSQTLNHNVMYWYQQKSSQAPKLLFHYYDKDFNNEADTPDNFQSRRPNTSFCFLDIRSPGLGDTAMYLCATRDSSYNEQFFGPGTRLTVL.

This chain uses TRBV7-2 with TRBJ2-5, with 13 bases fitting TRBD2. The CDR3 runs to 15 residues. CDR1 and CDR2 (germline): SGHTA, FQGNSA. V was clipped by 5 bases and J by 4 bases; unmatched bases: 4. CDR3: CASSLRLAGGETQYF. The DNA of the CDR3 is TGTGCCAGCAGCCTTAGACTAGCGGGGGGAGAGACCCAGTACTTC.

The rearrangement links TRBV20-1 to TRBJ1-5; 7 positions agree with TRBD1. CDR3 length equals 15 residues. J gave up 5 bases and V 3 bases, and 10 bases lay outside the gene matches. Germline CDR1 reads DFQATT; CDR2 reads SNEGSKA (reference sequence). The CDR3 DNA reads as TGCAGTGCTAGGGAAGGGACAGCAAACCATCAGCCCCAGCATTTT. Protein sequence: CSAREGTANHQPQHF.

The J gene is TRBJ2-7, the V gene TRBV7-9, with D perhaps being TRBD1 or TRBD2 (6 bases each). The CDR3 runs to 16 residues. Trimming removed 0 bases from V and 2 bases from J, with 14 bases in between. The germline gives CDR1 SEHNR, CDR2 FQNEAQ (reference sequence). The CDR3 reads CASSLAGGGGTYEQYF. CDR3 in DNA: TGTGCCAGCAGCTTAGCGGGAGGAGGGGGGACCTACGAGCAGTACTTC.

The sample holds many counts of this clonotype. The genes are TRBV2 and TRBJ1-2; D is unclear. V was shortened by 6 bases and J by 9 bases, with 20 bases between the two germline ends. The CDR3 has 14 amino acids. Germline CDR1 reads SNHLY; CDR2 reads FYNNEI. The CDR3 loop is CASRDRGGDGSYTF. In DNA form, the CDR3 reads TGTGCCAGCAGGGACCGGGGAGGCGACGGAAGCTACACCTTC. Looking up the rest from reference TRBV2 and TRBJ1-2 gives the full variable domain: EPEVTQTPSHQVTQMGQEVILRCVPISNHLYFYWYRQILGQKVEFLVSFYNNEISEKSEIFDDQFSVERPDGSNFTLKIRSTKLEDSAMYFCASRDRGGDGSYTFGSGTRLTVV.

This clonotype was observed many times. The CDR3 sequence: CASTELRTDPLFF. The CDR3 DNA sequence: TGTGCCAGCACCGAACTTCGGACGGATCCTCTGTTTTTT. The chain employs TRBV6-5 and TRBJ1-4; D is uncertain. From germline, CDR1 is MNHEY and CDR2 SVGAGI. V lost 7 bases and J 14 bases, leaving 20 bases between the germline ends. This CDR3 is 13 amino acids long.

This clonotype was counted at least ten times. The rearrangement links TRBV7-2 to TRBJ2-7; 10 positions agree with TRBD1. The V and J ends lost 5 bases and 4 bases, in that order; junction bases with no gene match: 5. The CDR3 spans 14 residues. Germline assignment: CDR1 SGHTA and CDR2 FQGNSA. The CDR3 sequence is CASSRTGGDYEQYF. CDR3 bases: TGTGCCAGCAGCCGGACAGGGGGAGATTACGAGCAGTACTTC.

CDR3 bases: TGTGCCAGCAATAAAGGACAGTACTACGAGCAGTACTTC. Translating it yields CASNKGQYYEQYF. The gene calls are TRBV6-5 and TRBJ2-7; D possibly corresponds to TRBD1 (6 bases). V lost 7 bases and J 3 bases, leaving 13 bases between the germline ends. This CDR3 comprises 13 residues. CDR1 and CDR2 from the germline V gene are MNHEY and SVGAGI.